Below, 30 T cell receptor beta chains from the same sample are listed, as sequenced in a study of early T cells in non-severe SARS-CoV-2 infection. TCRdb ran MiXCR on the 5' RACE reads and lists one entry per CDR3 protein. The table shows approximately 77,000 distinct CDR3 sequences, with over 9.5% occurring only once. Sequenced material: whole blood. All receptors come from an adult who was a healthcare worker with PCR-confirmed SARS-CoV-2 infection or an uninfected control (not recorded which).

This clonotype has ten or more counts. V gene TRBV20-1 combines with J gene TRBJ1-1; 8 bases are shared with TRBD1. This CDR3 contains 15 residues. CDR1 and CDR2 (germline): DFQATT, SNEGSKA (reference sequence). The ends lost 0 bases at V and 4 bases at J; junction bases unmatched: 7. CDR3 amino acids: CSARDLTGVGTEAFF. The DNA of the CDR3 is TGCAGTGCTAGAGATCTGACAGGGGTGGGCACTGAAGCTTTCTTT.

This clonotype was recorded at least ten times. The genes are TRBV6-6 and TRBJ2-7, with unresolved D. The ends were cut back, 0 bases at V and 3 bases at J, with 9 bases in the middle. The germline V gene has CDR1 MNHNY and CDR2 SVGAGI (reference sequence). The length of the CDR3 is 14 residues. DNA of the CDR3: TGTGCCAGCAGTTACTCCCGGGTCTACTACGAGCAGTACTTC. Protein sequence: CASSYSRVYYEQYF.

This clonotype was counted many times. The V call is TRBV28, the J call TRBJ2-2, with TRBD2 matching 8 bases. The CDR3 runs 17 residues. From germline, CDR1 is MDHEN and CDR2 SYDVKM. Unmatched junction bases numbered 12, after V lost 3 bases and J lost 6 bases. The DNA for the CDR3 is TGTGCCAGCAGTTTGGAGGAACCTAGCGGGTTGGCCGGGGAGCTGTTTTTT. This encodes CASSLEEPSGLAGELFF.

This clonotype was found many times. CDR3 sequence: CASSHTNQPQHF. As DNA, the CDR3 is TGTGCCAGCAGCCACACGAATCAGCCCCAGCATTTT. V is TRBV14 and J is TRBJ1-5; D is undetermined. Germline V lookup: CDR1 SGHDN, CDR2 FVKESK. Trimming removed 3 bases at V and 4 bases at J, with 4 bases between. This CDR3 has 12 residues. Drawing the rest from reference TRBV14 and TRBJ1-5, the complete variable domain is EAGVTQFPSHSVIEKGQTVTLRCDPISGHDNLYWYRRVMGKEIKFLLHFVKESKQDESGMPNNRFLAERTGGTYSTLKVQPAELEDSGVYFCASSHTNQPQHFGDGTRLSIL.

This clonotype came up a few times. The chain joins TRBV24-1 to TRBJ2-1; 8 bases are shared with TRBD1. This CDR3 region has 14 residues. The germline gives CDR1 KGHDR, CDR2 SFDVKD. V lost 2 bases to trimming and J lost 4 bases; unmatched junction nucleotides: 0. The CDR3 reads CATSDYRGYNEQFF. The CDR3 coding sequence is TGTGCCACCAGTGATTACAGGGGGTACAATGAGCAGTTCTTC.

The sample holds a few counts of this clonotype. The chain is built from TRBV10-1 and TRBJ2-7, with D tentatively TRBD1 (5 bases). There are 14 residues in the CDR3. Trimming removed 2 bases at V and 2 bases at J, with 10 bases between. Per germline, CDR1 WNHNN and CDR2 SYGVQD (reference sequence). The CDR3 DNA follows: TGCGCCAGCAGTGAGGGACACCCGGCCTACGAGCAGTACTTC. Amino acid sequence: CASSEGHPAYEQYF.

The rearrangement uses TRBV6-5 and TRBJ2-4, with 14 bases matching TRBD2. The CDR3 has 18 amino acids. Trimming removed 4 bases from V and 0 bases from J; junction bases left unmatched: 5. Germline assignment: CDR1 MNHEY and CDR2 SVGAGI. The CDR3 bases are TGTGCCAGCAGTTCCGGACTAGCGGGAGGAATAGCCAAAAACATTCAGTACTTC. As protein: CASSSGLAGGIAKNIQYF.

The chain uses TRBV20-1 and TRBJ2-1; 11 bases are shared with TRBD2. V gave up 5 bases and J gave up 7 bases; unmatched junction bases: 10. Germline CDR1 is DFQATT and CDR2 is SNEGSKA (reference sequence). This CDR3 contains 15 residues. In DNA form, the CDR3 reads TGCAGTGCTTTACCCGGGACTAGCGGTGGTAATGAGCAGTTCTTC. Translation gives CSALPGTSGGNEQFF.

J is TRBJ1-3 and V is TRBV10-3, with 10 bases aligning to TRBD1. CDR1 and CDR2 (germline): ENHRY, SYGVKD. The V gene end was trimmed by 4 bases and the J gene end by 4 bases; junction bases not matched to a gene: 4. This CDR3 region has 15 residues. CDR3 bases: TGTGCCATCAGTGGGGGACAGGGGTTCGGAAACACCATATATTTT. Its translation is CAISGGQGFGNTIYF.

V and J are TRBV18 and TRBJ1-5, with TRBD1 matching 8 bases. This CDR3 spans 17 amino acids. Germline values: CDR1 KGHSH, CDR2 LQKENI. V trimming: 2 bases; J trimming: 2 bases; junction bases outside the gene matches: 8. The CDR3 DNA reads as TGTGCCAGCTCACCATTTGGACAGGGCCAGGGCAATCAGCCCCAGCATTTT. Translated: CASSPFGQGQGNQPQHF.

CDR3 region: CASSSGLAGNNEQFF. CDR3 nucleotide sequence: TGTGCCAGCAGTTCCGGACTAGCGGGGAACAATGAGCAGTTCTTC. The chain employs TRBV28 and TRBJ2-1, with 12 bases identical to TRBD2. The germline CDR1 and CDR2 sequences are MDHEN and SYDVKM. J gave up 5 bases and V 4 bases, and 3 bases lay outside the gene matches. This CDR3 is 15 amino acids long.

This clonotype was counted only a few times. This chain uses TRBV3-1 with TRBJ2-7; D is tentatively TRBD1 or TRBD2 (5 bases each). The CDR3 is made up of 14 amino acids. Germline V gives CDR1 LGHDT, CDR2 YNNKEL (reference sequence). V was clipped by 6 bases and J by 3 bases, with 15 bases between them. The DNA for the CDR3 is TGTGCCAGCAGGGCCCACGGGGCTATCTACGAGCAGTACTTC. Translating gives CASRAHGAIYEQYF.

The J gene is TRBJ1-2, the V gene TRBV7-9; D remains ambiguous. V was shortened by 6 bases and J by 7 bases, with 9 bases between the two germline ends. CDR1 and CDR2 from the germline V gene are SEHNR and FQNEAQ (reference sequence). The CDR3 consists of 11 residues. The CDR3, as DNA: TGTGCCAGCAGTCCCGGGGTTGGCTACACCTTC. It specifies CASSPGVGYTF.

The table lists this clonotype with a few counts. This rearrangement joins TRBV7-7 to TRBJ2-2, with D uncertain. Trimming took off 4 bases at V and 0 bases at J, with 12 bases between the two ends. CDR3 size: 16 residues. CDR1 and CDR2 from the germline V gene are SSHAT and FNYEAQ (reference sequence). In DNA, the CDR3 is TGTGCCAGCAGCTCCCGTTACACCGCGAACACCGGGGAGCTGTTTTTT. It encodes CASSSRYTANTGELFF.

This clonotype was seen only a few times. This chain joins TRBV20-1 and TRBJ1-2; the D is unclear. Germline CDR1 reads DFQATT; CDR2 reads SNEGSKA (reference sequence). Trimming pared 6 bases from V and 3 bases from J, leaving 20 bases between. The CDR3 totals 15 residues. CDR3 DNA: TGCAGTGCCACACAGATGGGCGGTGGTGACTATGGCTACACCTTC. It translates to CSATQMGGGDYGYTF.

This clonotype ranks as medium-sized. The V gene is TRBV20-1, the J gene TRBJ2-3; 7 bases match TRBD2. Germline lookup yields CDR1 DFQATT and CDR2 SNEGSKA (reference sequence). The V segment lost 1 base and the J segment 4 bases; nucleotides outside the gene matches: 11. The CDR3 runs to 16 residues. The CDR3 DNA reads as TGCAGTGCTAGAGTGAGGGAGGGCATCGACTCAGATACGCAGTATTTT. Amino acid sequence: CSARVREGIDSDTQYF.

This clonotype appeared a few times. Here the CDR3 DNA reads TGCGCCAGCAGCTCCTTAGCGGGTGAGCAGTTCTTC. This encodes CASSSLAGEQFF. The chain links TRBV5-1 to TRBJ2-1; 7 bases agree with TRBD2. V dropped 3 bases and J dropped 9; count of bases not matched to a gene: 3. Germline V CDR1 and CDR2: SGHRS, YFSETQ. The CDR3 consists of 12 residues.

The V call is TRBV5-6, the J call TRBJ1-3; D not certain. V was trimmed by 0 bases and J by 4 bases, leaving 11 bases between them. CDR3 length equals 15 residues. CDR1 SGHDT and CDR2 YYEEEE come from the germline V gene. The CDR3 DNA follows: TGTGCCAGCAGCTTGGGCCCGATAACAGGAAACACCATATATTTT. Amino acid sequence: CASSLGPITGNTIYF.

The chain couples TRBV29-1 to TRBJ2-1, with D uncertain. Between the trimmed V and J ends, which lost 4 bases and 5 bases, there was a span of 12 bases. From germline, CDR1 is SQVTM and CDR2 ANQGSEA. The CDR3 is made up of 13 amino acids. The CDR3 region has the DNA TGCAGCGTTGGGTATTCCTTAAACAATGAGCAGTTCTTC. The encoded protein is CSVGYSLNNEQFF.

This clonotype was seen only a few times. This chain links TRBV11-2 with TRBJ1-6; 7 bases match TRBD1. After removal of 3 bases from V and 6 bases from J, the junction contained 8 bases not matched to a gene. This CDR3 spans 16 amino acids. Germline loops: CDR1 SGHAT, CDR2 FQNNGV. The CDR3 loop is CASSLGPGTANSPLHF. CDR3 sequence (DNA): TGTGCCAGCAGCTTGGGGCCGGGGACAGCTAATTCACCCCTCCACTTT.

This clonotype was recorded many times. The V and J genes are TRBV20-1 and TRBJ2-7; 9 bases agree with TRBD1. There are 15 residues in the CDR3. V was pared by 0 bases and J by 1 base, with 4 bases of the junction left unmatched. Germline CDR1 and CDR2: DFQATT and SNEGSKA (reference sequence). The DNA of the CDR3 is TGCAGTGCTAGAGAGGAGACAGGGGGGTCCTACGAGCAGTACTTC. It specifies CSAREETGGSYEQYF.

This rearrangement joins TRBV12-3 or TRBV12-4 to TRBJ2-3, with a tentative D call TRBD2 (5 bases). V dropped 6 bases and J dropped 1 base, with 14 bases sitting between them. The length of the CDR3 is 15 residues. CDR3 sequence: CASSLNTAGTDTQYF. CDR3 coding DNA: TGTGCCAGCAGCCTTAACACAGCGGGCACAGATACGCAGTATTTT.

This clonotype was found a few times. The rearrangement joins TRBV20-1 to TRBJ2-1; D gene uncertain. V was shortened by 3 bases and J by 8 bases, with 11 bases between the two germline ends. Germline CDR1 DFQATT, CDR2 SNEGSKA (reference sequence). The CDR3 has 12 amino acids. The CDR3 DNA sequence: TGCAGTGCTAGTAGGGATTCGGATGAGCAGTTCTTC. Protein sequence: CSASRDSDEQFF.

The CDR3 reads CASSHTGVEQYF. CDR3 nucleotide sequence: TGTGCCAGCAGCCATACCGGGGTCGAGCAGTACTTC. The chain is built from TRBV4-2 and TRBJ2-7; possible D gene TRBD2, 5 bases. Trimming removed 3 bases from V and 6 bases from J, with 9 bases in between. This CDR3 has 12 residues. Germline V CDR1 and CDR2: LGHNA, YNFKEQ.

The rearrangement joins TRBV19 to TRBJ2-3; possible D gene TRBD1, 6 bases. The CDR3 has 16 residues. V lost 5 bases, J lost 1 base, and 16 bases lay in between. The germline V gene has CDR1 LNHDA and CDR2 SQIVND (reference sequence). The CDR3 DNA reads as TGTGCCAGTAGTGCTACCTCGGCAGGGGGCACAGATACGCAGTATTTT. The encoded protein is CASSATSAGGTDTQYF.

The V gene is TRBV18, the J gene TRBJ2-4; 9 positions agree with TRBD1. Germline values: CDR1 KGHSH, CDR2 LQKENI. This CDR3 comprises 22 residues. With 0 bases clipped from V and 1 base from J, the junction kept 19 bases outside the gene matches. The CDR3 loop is CASSPPPPQGAYTRPAKNIQYF. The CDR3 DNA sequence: TGTGCCAGCTCACCACCGCCCCCACAGGGGGCATACACCCGCCCGGCCAAAAACATTCAGTACTTC.

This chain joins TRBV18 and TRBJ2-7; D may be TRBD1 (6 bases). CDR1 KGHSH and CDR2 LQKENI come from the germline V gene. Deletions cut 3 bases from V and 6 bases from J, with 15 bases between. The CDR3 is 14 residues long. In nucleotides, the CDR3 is TGTGCCAGCTCACCTGGGACAACCGGAGGCGAGCAGTACTTC. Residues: CASSPGTTGGEQYF.

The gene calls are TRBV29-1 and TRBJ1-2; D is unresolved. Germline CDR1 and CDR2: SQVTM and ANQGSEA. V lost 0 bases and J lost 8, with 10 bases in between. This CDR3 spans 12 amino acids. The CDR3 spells CSVEDLGLGYTF. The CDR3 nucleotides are TGCAGCGTTGAAGATCTGGGGTTAGGCTACACCTTC. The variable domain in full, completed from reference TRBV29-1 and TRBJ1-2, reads SAVISQKPSRDICQRGTSLTIQCQVDSQVTMMFWYRQQPGQSLTLIATANQGSEATYESGFVIDKFPISRPNLTFSTLTVSNMSPEDSSIYLCSVEDLGLGYTFGSGTRLTVV.

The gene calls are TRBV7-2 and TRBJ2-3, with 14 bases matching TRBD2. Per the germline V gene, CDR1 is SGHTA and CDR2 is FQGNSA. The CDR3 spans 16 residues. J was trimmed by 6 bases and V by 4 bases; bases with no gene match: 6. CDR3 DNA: TGTGCCAGCAGCTCGCTGGGACTAGCGGGAGAGGATACGCAGTATTTT. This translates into CASSSLGLAGEDTQYF.

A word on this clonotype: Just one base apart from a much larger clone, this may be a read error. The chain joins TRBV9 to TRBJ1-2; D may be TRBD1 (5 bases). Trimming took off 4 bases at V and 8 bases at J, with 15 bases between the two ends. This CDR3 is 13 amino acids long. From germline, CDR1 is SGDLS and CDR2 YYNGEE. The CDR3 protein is CASSPEDKRGYTF. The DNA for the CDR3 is TGTGCCAGCAGCCCCGAGGACAAGCGAGGCTACACCTTC. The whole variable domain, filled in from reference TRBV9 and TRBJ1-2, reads DSGVTQTPKHLITATGQRVTLRCSPRSGDLSVYWYQQSLDQGLQFLIQYYNGEERAKGNILERFSAQQFPDLHSELNLSSLELGDSALYFCASSPEDKRGYTFGSGTRLTVV.